This entry is about one T cell receptor beta chain. Its antigen is as yet unknown. The record originates from a study of cytomegalovirus exposure and HLA in healthy donors. Only in-frame clones appear in the TCRdb table, and some are missing; sequencing was by immunoSEQ multiplex PCR. The sample yields under 200,000 clones, 86% seen once. Study-wide results and limits: While the bulk of TCR sequences proved rare, some public TCRs turned up in many donors. That first-cohort TCR clusters tended to co-occur in the roughly 120 validation repertoires was found in a later analysis.

The CDR3 length is 12 residues. Trimming took off 6 bases at V and 2 bases at J, with 10 bases between the two ends. Germline V CDR1 and CDR2: SQVTM, ANQGSEA. The chain uses TRBV29-1 and TRBJ1-2; TRBD1 might be the D (6 bases). The origin of this receptor is a woman under 30 in good health and CMV-seronegative. Source material: PBMCs. CDR3 in amino acids: CSVATGNYGYTF. The CDR3 DNA follows: TGCAGCGTCGCTACAGGGAACTATGGCTACACCTTC.